Described below is a single T cell receptor (beta chain) sequence and its context. In germline, CDR1 is SGHNT, CDR2 YENEEA. The CDR3 loop spans 14 amino acids. V lost 5 bases, J lost 5 bases, and 8 bases stayed unmatched. Generated by immunoSEQ multiplex PCR, the TCRdb table keeps only in-frame clones and is missing some. Seen here are around 1.4 million clones, approximately 98.5% observed once, and the top ten hold about 0.4%. The data derive from a study of shared clonotypes between healthy human individuals. The source is a man aged 30 to 39 in good health. The sequenced sample consisted of naive CD4+ T cells sorted from blood. Subset here: CD45RA+ positively selected. The genes are TRBV11-3 and TRBJ2-7, with TRBD1 identical over 8 bases. The DNA for the CDR3 is TGTGCCAGCAGCCCGCGGACAGGGTTGGACGAGCAGTACTTC. Its protein product is CASSPRTGLDEQYF.